The entry below describes one TCR beta chain. These data belong to a study of regulatory T cells in long-lasting Graves disease. V lost 2 bases and J lost 7, with 18 bases in between. Per germline, CDR1 MDHEN and CDR2 SYDVKM. The CDR3 is 16 residues long. The time point: persistent/refractory GD, antithyroid drugs over 5 years with positive TRAb. PBMC RNA was the source of the TCR library. Combining iRepertoire HTBI primers with Arm-PCR of CDR3 regions, the authors built TCR beta libraries. TCRdb fed the multiplex PCR reads into MiXCR, producing one record per CDR3 protein. This sample yields some 450,000 distinct CDR3 sequences, of which 20% to 30% are seen a single time; over 25% belongs to the top ten.

The TCR comes from a female donor with Graves disease. Sequencing was performed on peripheral blood mononuclear cells (PBMCs), taken when the disease was refractory, from a patient treated with antithyroid drugs. The chain employs TRBV28 and TRBJ1-5; perhaps TRBD1 as D (5 bases). This CDR3 is CASSLRQTSSSQPQHF. The CDR3 DNA reads TGTGCCAGCAGTTTAAGACAGACGAGTAGTAGCCAGCCCCAGCATTTT.